This TCR beta chain is drawn from a study of PD-L1 blockade in urothelial cancer. Study-level background: Most patients, about 90% of the roughly 29, were males with bladder-origin cancer. Blood analysis took place 3 weeks (second dose) and 6 weeks after treatment start. General observations from the study: Durable benefit was linked to greater 3-week expansion of tumor-associated blood clones.

Time point specified: pretreatment peripheral blood. With regard to this clone: Its antigen is unidentified.

Spiked synthetic TCR analogs estimated absolute template abundance per PCR. Some clones are missing from TCRdb's copy, which holds only in-frame ones; the method was immunoSEQ multiplex PCR. The sample has roughly 39,000 clones, 80% to 95% seen once. Looked up from germline, CDR1 is LGHNA and CDR2 is YNFKEQ. This CDR3 comprises 15 residues. V was clipped by 5 bases and J by 3 bases; unmatched bases: 10. The genes are TRBV4-2 and TRBJ2-7; TRBD1 aligns across 7 bases. This sequence originates from a woman in her sixties with urothelial cancer. The sample here was PBMCs, taken around atezolizumab (anti-PD-L1) treatment. CDR3 nucleotides: TGTGCCAGCAGCGCAGCAACAGGGGTGTTCTACGAGCAGTACTTC. Protein product: CASSAATGVFYEQYF.